This T cell receptor (beta chain) was recovered during a study of long-term antiretroviral therapy in people with HIV. The study's findings and limits: Possibly under older ART regimens, blood was drawn between about 2003 and 2018. Missing from the dataset were any data on ART adherence, viral resistance or therapy changes. CDR3 lengths in HIV samples spanned a narrower range than controls.

It was version v3.0 of the immunoSEQ assay that was run at survey level. Generated by immunoSEQ multiplex PCR, the TCRdb table keeps only in-frame clones and is missing some. The profile covers about 28,000 clones, with 86% appearing a single time and roughly 5% taken by the ten largest. This clone has a single count. What it recognizes is unknown. Each HIV participant was treated in the United States. Germline CDR1 reads MNHEY; CDR2 reads SVGAGI. J gave up 1 base and V 8 bases, and 7 bases lay outside the gene matches. The CDR3 loop spans 15 amino acids. The sample consisted of unsorted PBMCs, taken 0.8 years after starting antiretroviral therapy. The gene calls are TRBV6-5 and TRBJ1-1, with 10 bases lining up with TRBD1. The receptor's source is a woman aged 25 to 39 with HIV. This CDR3 reads CASAGGQGRNTEAFF. The CDR3 DNA reads TGTGCCAGCGCCGGGGGACAGGGGAGGAACACTGAAGCTTTCTTT.